This is a list of T cell receptor beta chains from one sample in a study of cytomegalovirus exposure and HLA in healthy donors. This table comes from immunoSEQ multiplex PCR, and its TCRdb copy is limited to in-frame clones, with some not included. The sample lists some 50,000 clones; approximately 68% were seen once. The source material was PBMCs. Every receptor here comes from a man aged 30-40 years in good health and CMV-seronegative. CDR3s include the opening cysteine and the closing phenylalanine or tryptophan. The D gene is left open where the match is weak. Rows may omit the clone size; those that give it use once, few, many or a size class.

>-|TRBJ1-2|-|TRBV10-3
CAISEGWGLSNYGYTF
TGTGCCATCAGTGAGGGCTGGGGCTTAAGCAACTATGGCTACACCTTC
>-|TRBJ2-3|TRBD2|TRBV9
CASSARTSGSPDTQYF
TGTGCCAGCAGCGCCAGGACTAGCGGGAGCCCAGATACGCAGTATTTT
>-|TRBJ2-6|-|TRBV4-1
CASSQQGSGANVLTF
TGCGCCAGCAGCCAACAGGGATCTGGGGCCAACGTCCTGACTTTC
>-|TRBJ2-3|-|TRBV4-2
CASSRGVTGGGTDTQYF
TGTGCCAGCAGCCGGGGGGTGACTGGTGGAGGCACAGATACGCAGTATTTT
>-|TRBJ1-2|-|TRBV4-2
CASSQEEGTGGYTF
TGTGCCAGCAGCCAAGAGGAGGGAACAGGAGGCTACACCTTC
>-|TRBJ2-7|TRBD2|TRBV29-1
CSVETSGTYEQYF
TGCAGCGTTGAGACTAGCGGGACTTACGAGCAGTACTTC
>once|TRBJ2-7|TRBD2|TRBV11-2
CASSHGLASSYEQYF
TGTGCCAGCAGCCACGGACTAGCAAGCTCCTACGAGCAGTACTTC
>few|TRBJ2-1|TRBD2|TRBV5-4
CASSEAGVRYNEQFF
TGTGCCAGCAGCGAAGCGGGAGTTAGGTACAATGAGCAGTTCTTC
>-|TRBJ2-7|TRBD1|TRBV4-1
CASRSPGQGSYEQYF
TGCGCCAGCAGATCCCCGGGACAGGGCTCCTACGAGCAGTACTTC
>few|TRBJ1-6|-|TRBV2
CASTSGEGSNSPLHF
TGTGCCAGCACTTCAGGGGAGGGGAGTAATTCACCCCTCCACTTT
>-|TRBJ1-5|TRBD1|TRBV27
CASRGPGGTNQPQHF
TGTGCCAGCAGGGGGCCAGGGGGCACCAATCAGCCCCAGCATTTT
>-|TRBJ2-7|-|TRBV29-1
CSGGDATYEQYF
TGCAGCGGGGGGGACGCCACCTACGAGCAGTACTTC
>-|TRBJ1-1|-|TRBV2
CASSEQGKATEAFF
TGTGCCAGCAGCGAGCAGGGGAAGGCGACTGAAGCTTTCTTT
>-|TRBJ1-2|-|TRBV30
CAWSLRAGNYGYTF
TGTGCCTGGAGTCTCAGGGCCGGTAACTATGGCTACACCTTC
>few|TRBJ2-2|-|TRBV11-2
CASSPRQATTGELFF
TGTGCCAGCAGCCCCCGACAGGCAACCACCGGGGAGCTGTTTTTT
>-|TRBJ1-2|-|TRBV11-2
CASSLFLGDGYTF
TGTGCCAGCAGCTTATTTTTAGGGGATGGCTACACCTTC
>-|TRBJ1-2|TRBD1|TRBV7-8
CASSLGGQGGNYGYTF
TGTGCCAGCAGCTTAGGGGGACAGGGAGGAAACTATGGCTACACCTTC
>-|TRBJ1-2|-|TRBV2
CASSGSGENGYTF
TGTGCCAGCAGTGGATCGGGGGAGAATGGCTACACCTTC